Many counts were recorded for the clone carrying this TCR beta chain. Its specificity is not known. The junction had 6 bases not matched to a gene; V was cut back by 4 bases and J by 1 base. Germline V CDR1 and CDR2: SGHVS, FQNEAQ. The CDR3 runs to 15 residues. The record originates from a study of early T cells in non-severe SARS-CoV-2 infection. Across the whole study: Bulk RNA taken from unsorted whole blood was sequenced, leaving chains unpaired.

Study observations and caveats: Matching results from VDJdb favored anti-spike CD8 responses, leaving private and CD4 specificities undetected.

A single record per CDR3 protein comes from TCRdb applying MiXCR to the 5' RACE reads. This table holds some 76,000 distinct CDR3 sequences, roughly 16% found once. This TCR was recovered from an adult who was a healthcare worker with PCR-confirmed SARS-CoV-2 infection or an uninfected control (not recorded which). This chain uses TRBV7-8 with TRBJ2-7; TRBD1 aligns across 8 bases. Sequencing was carried out using whole blood. CDR3 DNA: TGTGCCAGCAGCTCGGACAGGGCCAGTTCCTACGAGCAGTACTTC. This translates into CASSSDRASSYEQYF.